The T cell receptor beta chain under discussion was sequenced for a study of Tregs in tolerant kidney transplant recipients. Study-wide results and limits: This study did not directly address biological reproducibility. Tregs expanded with activated donor B cells seemed most donor-specific. In tolerant patients, donor-specific Tregs outgrew total Tregs, suggesting antigen-driven expansion.

Assay: immunoSEQ multiplex PCR; the TCRdb copy retains only in-frame clones and omits some. The data show approximately 81,000 clones, about 91% seen once. This clone was recorded only once. Its antigen remains unknown. V was pared by 4 bases and J by 8 bases, with 9 bases of the junction left unmatched. The CDR3 runs 14 residues. CDR1 is MNHNS, CDR2 SASEGT, per germline. Related graft donors supplied nonmyeloablative bone marrow transplants, and mixed chimerism was transient. This TCR was recovered from a human patient who received a combined kidney and bone marrow transplant. These T cells may partly come from the graft donor. The material was CD4+ T cells from blood (PBMCs), obtained 24 months after the transplant. The chain combines TRBV6-1 with TRBJ2-3; 7 bases fit TRBD2. Here the CDR3 reads CASSASGDLGTQYF. The CDR3 DNA reads as TGTGCCAGCAGTGCCAGCGGGGACCTGGGTACGCAGTATTTT.